The clone carrying this T cell receptor (beta chain) was counted ten times or more. The antigen is undetermined. TCRdb reprocessed the reads via MiXCR and lists one record per CDR3 protein. The sample contains around 89,000 distinct CDR3 sequences, about 31% of which appear only once. This specimen comes from a study of T cell repertoires in cytomegalovirus infection. On the study more broadly: Recently identified HLA-C-restricted CMV epitopes were among the peptides used.

Germline V gene sequence: CDR1 KGHSH, CDR2 LQKENI. Losses at the gene ends were 2 bases for V and 2 bases for J; bases not matched to a gene: 11. CDR3 length: 19 amino acids. Study-wide points: Within the response measured ex vivo, HLA-C-restricted CMV-specific TCR beta clonotypes were dominant.

The chain uses TRBV18 and TRBJ2-5; 13 nucleotides align to TRBD2. The receptor was isolated from a human donor in good health (CMV status not recorded). Some clones in this sample may be carry-over from other donors' samples. Sample: CD8+ T cells from cultured PBMCs, taken from culture after CMV antigen stimulation. The CDR3 nucleotides read TGTGCCAGCTCACCATTAAGACTAGCGGGGGGCACGAAACAAGAGACCCAGTACTTC. Translation gives CASSPLRLAGGTKQETQYF.